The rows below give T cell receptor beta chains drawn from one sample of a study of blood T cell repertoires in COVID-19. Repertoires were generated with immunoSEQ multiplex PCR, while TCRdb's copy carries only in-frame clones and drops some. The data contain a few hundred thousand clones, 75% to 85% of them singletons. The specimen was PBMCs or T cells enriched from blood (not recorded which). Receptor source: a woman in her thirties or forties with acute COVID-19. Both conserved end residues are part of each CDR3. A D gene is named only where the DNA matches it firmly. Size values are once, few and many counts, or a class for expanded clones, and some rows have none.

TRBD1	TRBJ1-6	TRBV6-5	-	CASRQGGSQVPLHF	TGTGCCAGCAGACAGGGGGGGTCTCAAGTACCCCTCCACTTT
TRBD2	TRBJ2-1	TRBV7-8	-	CASSSLAGGPSNEQFF	TGTGCCAGCAGCTCTCTAGCGGGAGGGCCGAGTAATGAGCAGTTCTTC
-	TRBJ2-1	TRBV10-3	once	CAISPRQGSYNEQFF	TGTGCCATCAGCCCCCGGCAGGGTTCCTACAATGAGCAGTTCTTC
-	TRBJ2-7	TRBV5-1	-	CASRVQGSYEQYF	TGCGCCAGCAGAGTCCAGGGATCCTACGAGCAGTACTTC
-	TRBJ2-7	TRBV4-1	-	CASSPRGTGKTYEQYF	TGCGCCAGCAGCCCAAGAGGCACAGGGAAAACCTACGAGCAGTACTTC
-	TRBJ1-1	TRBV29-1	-	CSVQRGAGGTEAFF	TGCAGCGTCCAAAGGGGGGCCGGGGGGACTGAAGCTTTCTTT
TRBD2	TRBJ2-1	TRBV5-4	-	CASSLTSGRNNEQFF	TGTGCCAGCAGCTTGACTAGCGGGAGAAACAATGAGCAGTTCTTC
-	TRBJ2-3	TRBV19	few	CASTLSHRAGTDTQYF	TGTGCCAGTACTCTATCTCACAGGGCGGGCACAGATACGCAGTATTTT
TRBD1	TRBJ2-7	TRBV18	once	CASSPLGTGTSYEQYF	TGTGCCAGCTCACCACTTGGGACAGGGACGTCCTACGAGCAGTACTTC
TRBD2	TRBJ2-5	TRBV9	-	CASSPGLAGPQETQYF	TGTGCCAGCAGCCCCGGACTAGCGGGGCCCCAAGAGACCCAGTACTTC
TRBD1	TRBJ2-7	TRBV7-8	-	CASSFRRIFRDRGYEQYF	TGTGCCAGCAGCTTTCGCCGAATTTTCCGGGACAGGGGGTACGAGCAGTACTTC
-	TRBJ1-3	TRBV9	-	CASSVESLSSSGNTIYF	TGTGCCAGCAGCGTAGAAAGTCTCTCGAGCTCTGGAAACACCATATATTTT
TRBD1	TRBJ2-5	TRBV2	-	CASSPGGEETQYF	TGTGCCAGCAGTCCAGGGGGTGAAGAGACCCAGTACTTC
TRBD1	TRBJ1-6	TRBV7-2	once	CASSFGDRSSYNSPLHF	TGTGCCAGCAGCTTCGGGGACAGGAGCTCCTATAATTCACCCCTCCACTTT
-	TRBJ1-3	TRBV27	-	CASTPGTGNTIYF	TGTGCCAGCACCCCGGGGACTGGAAACACCATATATTTT
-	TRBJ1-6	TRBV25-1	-	CASSATPSGVNSPLHF	TGTGCCAGCAGCGCAACCCCTAGCGGAGTAAATTCACCCCTCCACTTT
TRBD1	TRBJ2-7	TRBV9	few	CASSEGGHPGEQYF	TGTGCCAGCAGCGAAGGGGGCCATCCAGGCGAGCAGTACTTC
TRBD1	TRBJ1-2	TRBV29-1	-	CSVVAPGTGGGVDYGYTF	TGCAGCGTTGTGGCCCCCGGGACAGGGGGCGGAGTTGACTATGGCTACACCTTC
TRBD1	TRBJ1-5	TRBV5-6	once	CASRRGRSNQPQHF	TGTGCCAGCAGGAGGGGGCGCAGCAATCAGCCCCAGCATTTT
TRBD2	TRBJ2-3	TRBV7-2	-	CASSFGLGTDTQYF	TGTGCCAGCAGTTTCGGACTAGGCACAGATACGCAGTATTTT
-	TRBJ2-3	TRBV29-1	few	CSVEGQGNADTQYF	TGCAGCGTTGAGGGGCAGGGTAACGCAGATACGCAGTATTTT
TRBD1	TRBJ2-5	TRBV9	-	CASSAPGTGIETQYF	TGTGCCAGCAGTGCCCCCGGGACAGGGATCGAGACCCAGTACTTC
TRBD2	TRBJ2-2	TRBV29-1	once	CSVAVSGGPRTGELFF	TGCAGCGTTGCAGTTTCGGGGGGGCCTAGAACCGGGGAGCTGTTTTTT
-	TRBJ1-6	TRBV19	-	CASTRGTDRFNSPLHF	TGTGCCAGTACCCGAGGAACGGACAGATTTAATTCACCCCTCCACTTT